These 21 T cell receptor beta chains originate from one sample sequenced in a study of stem cell transplantation in POMP-related autoinflammatory disease. The data were produced by immunoSEQ multiplex PCR, yet TCRdb's version contains in-frame clones alone and is incomplete. The table lists 68,000 or so clones, approximately 90% of them singletons, with about 0.69% in the top ten. Sequencing was performed on CD4+ T cells from PBMCs, taken after stem cell transplantation. The source is a human patient with POMP-related autoinflammation and immune dysregulation (PRAID). Some T cells may be provided by the graft donor.

This rearrangement joins TRBV11-3 to TRBJ2-5, with D tentatively TRBD2 (5 bases). The CDR3 runs to 13 residues. Per germline, CDR1 SGHNT and CDR2 YENEEA. V was cut by 4 bases and J by 1 base, with 7 bases left in between. The CDR3 here is CASSYGLQETQYF. The CDR3 DNA reads as TGTGCCAGCAGCTACGGACTCCAAGAGACCCAGTACTTC.

This clone is judged medium-sized. The chain uses TRBV6-1 and TRBJ1-3, with D unclear. V lost 2 bases to trimming and J lost 0 bases, with 8 bases between them. The length of the CDR3 is 15 residues. In germline, CDR1 is MNHNS, CDR2 SASEGT. The CDR3 sequence is CASSETHFSGNTIYF. The CDR3 DNA follows: TGTGCCAGCAGTGAAACCCATTTCTCTGGAAACACCATATATTTT.

The chain employs TRBV5-4 and TRBJ1-2, with D maybe TRBD1 (5 bases). Deletions cut 3 bases from V and 2 bases from J, with 14 bases between. Per the germline V gene, CDR1 is SGHNT and CDR2 is YYREEE (reference sequence). CDR3 length: 15 amino acids. CDR3 coding DNA: TGTGCCAGCAGCTCCGCGACGACAGAAAACTATGGCTACACCTTC. The encoded protein is CASSSATTENYGYTF.

The V and J genes are TRBV3-1 (or the pseudogene TRBV3-2) and TRBJ2-3; no firm D call. Germline V gene lookup returns CDR1 LGHDT and CDR2 YNNKEL (reference sequence). There are 13 residues in the CDR3. V lost 0 bases, J lost 5 bases, and 6 bases lay in between. CDR3 DNA: TGTGCCAGCAGCCAAGAACTCGGAGATACGCAGTATTTT. It encodes CASSQELGDTQYF.

This clone was counted a few times. The chain joins TRBV7-9 to TRBJ2-1, with 10 bases aligning to TRBD2. Germline trimming cut 4 bases from V and 5 bases from J; bases unmatched to any gene: 11. In germline, CDR1 is SEHNR, CDR2 FQNEAQ (reference sequence). The CDR3 is 17 residues long. CDR3 in amino acids: CASSWDPSGRGDNEQFF. CDR3 bases: TGTGCCAGCAGCTGGGACCCAAGCGGGAGGGGGGACAATGAGCAGTTCTTC.

The V call is TRBV28, the J call TRBJ2-6; D remains unclear. The germline V and J ends were trimmed by 6 bases and 0 bases, with 9 bases remaining between them. The germline V gene encodes CDR1 MDHEN and CDR2 SYDVKM. CDR3 size: 15 residues. CDR3 sequence (DNA): TGTGCCAGCAGCGCCGGACCCTCTGGGGCCAACGTCCTGACTTTC. Its protein is CASSAGPSGANVLTF.

This chain joins TRBV3-1 (or the pseudogene TRBV3-2) and TRBJ2-5, with 10 bases fitting TRBD2. V trimming: 4 bases; J trimming: 1 base; junction bases outside the gene matches: 9. The germline V gene encodes CDR1 LGHDT and CDR2 YNNKEL (reference sequence). The length of the CDR3 is 17 residues. The CDR3: CASSPPRTSGFQETQYF. CDR3 nucleotides: TGTGCCAGCAGCCCGCCCCGGACTAGCGGCTTCCAAGAGACCCAGTACTTC.

This chain uses TRBV6-2 or TRBV6-3 with TRBJ2-5, with a possible D match to TRBD1 (5 bases). Germline CDR1 MNHEY, CDR2 SVGEGT. The V gene lost 0 bases and the J gene lost 6 bases, with 14 bases spanning the gap. The CDR3 spans 15 residues. The CDR3 reads CASSYSRQGRQTQYF. Written as DNA, the CDR3 is TGTGCCAGCAGTTACTCGAGGCAGGGAAGGCAGACCCAGTACTTC.

This sequence joins TRBV10-3 and TRBJ1-5; no clear D gene. Trimming stripped 7 bases from V and 3 bases from J, with 10 bases between. The CDR3 sequence is 13 residues long. CDR1 is ENHRY, CDR2 SYGVKD, per germline. Written as DNA, the CDR3 is TGTGCCATCAATTCAGGCTACAATCAGCCCCAGCATTTT. This encodes CAINSGYNQPQHF.

This clone appeared once. V and J are TRBV5-1 and TRBJ2-6; 8 nucleotides agree with TRBD1. The CDR3 spans 16 residues. The J segment lost 1 base and the V segment lost 4 bases, leaving 4 bases of the junction unmatched. Germline CDR1 reads SGHRS; CDR2 reads YFSETQ. CDR3 protein: CASSLGQGSGANVLTF. The CDR3 nucleotides read TGCGCCAGCAGCCTCGGACAGGGTTCTGGGGCCAACGTCCTGACTTTC. The full variable domain, in which reference TRBV5-1 and TRBJ2-6 provide the parts outside the CDR3, is KAGVTQTPRYLIKTRGQQVTLSCSPISGHRSVSWYQQTPGQGLQFLFEYFSETQRNKGNFPGRFSGRQFSNSRSEMNVSTLELGDSALYLCASSLGQGSGANVLTFGAGSRLTVL.

This chain connects TRBV12-3 or TRBV12-4 to TRBJ1-2; D remains ambiguous. V was shortened by 6 bases and J by 3 bases, with 11 bases between the two germline ends. The length of the CDR3 is 13 residues. The CDR3 protein is CASSQQSYYGYTF. The CDR3 region has the DNA TGTGCCAGCAGCCAGCAGAGCTACTATGGCTACACCTTC.

This chain uses TRBV24-1 with TRBJ2-3; 9 bases map to TRBD2. This CDR3 comprises 18 residues. J lost 4 bases, V lost 3 bases, and 13 bases had no gene match. Looked up from germline, CDR1 is KGHDR and CDR2 is SFDVKD. The CDR3 region is CATSDPRTSAKNSDTQYF. The DNA for the CDR3 is TGTGCCACCAGTGATCCGCGGACTAGCGCGAAGAACTCAGATACGCAGTATTTT.

The chain links TRBV7-9 to TRBJ2-2; D ambiguous. CDR3 length equals 13 residues. The V gene lost 5 bases and the J gene lost 4 bases, with 8 bases spanning the gap. Looked up from germline, CDR1 is SEHNR and CDR2 is FQNEAQ (reference sequence). The CDR3 nucleotides read TGTGCCAGCAGCCCCGACATCACCGGGGAGCTGTTTTTT. Protein: CASSPDITGELFF.

The V gene is TRBV5-8, the J gene TRBJ1-2; D remains ambiguous. The germline gives CDR1 SGHTS, CDR2 YDEGEE. Trimming cost V 3 bases and J 6 bases, with 9 bases left between them. This CDR3 contains 12 residues. The CDR3 here is CASSSAPNGYTF. DNA of the CDR3: TGTGCCAGCAGCTCGGCACCGAATGGCTACACCTTC.

This clone has a handful of counts. The V gene is TRBV3-1 (or the pseudogene TRBV3-2), the J gene TRBJ1-6; D remains ambiguous. CDR3 length: 16 amino acids. The V gene's germline CDR1 is LGHDT and CDR2 YNNKEL (reference sequence). V was clipped by 0 bases and J by 0 bases, with 6 bases between them. The CDR3 loop reads CASSQESGSYNSPLHF. The CDR3 DNA is TGTGCCAGCAGCCAAGAGTCAGGCTCCTATAATTCACCCCTCCACTTT.

This chain joins TRBV2 and TRBJ2-7; 10 bases align to TRBD2. Germline V lookup: CDR1 SNHLY, CDR2 FYNNEI. The CDR3 loop spans 17 amino acids. J lost 3 bases, V lost 6 bases, and 14 bases had no gene match. For the CDR3, the DNA is TGTGCCAGCAGACCTTTAGCGGGAGGCCTCCCAATCTACGAGCAGTACTTC. It codes for CASRPLAGGLPIYEQYF.

J is TRBJ2-5 and V is TRBV7-9; D call uncertain. V was cut by 6 bases and J by 2 bases, with 10 bases left in between. CDR3 length equals 13 residues. Germline assignment: CDR1 SEHNR and CDR2 FQNEAQ (reference sequence). CDR3 region: CASRPPGQETQYF. CDR3 nucleotide sequence: TGTGCCAGCAGGCCTCCGGGTCAAGAGACCCAGTACTTC.

This clone appeared a single time. The chain has TRBV18 and TRBJ2-2, with a possible D match to TRBD2 (5 bases). V was clipped by 3 bases and J by 6 bases, with 14 bases between them. Germline CDR1 and CDR2: KGHSH and LQKENI. This CDR3 is 15 amino acids long. CDR3 residues: CASSPGIRRPGELFF. As DNA, the CDR3 is TGTGCCAGCTCACCTGGGATTAGGAGGCCCGGGGAGCTGTTTTTT.

The chain recombines TRBV10-3 with TRBJ1-3; D is perhaps TRBD1 (6 bases). CDR3 size: 18 residues. V lost 0 bases and J lost 0, with 15 bases in between. Germline CDR1 is ENHRY and CDR2 is SYGVKD. CDR3 region: CAISESRKTGTSGNTIYF. As DNA, the CDR3 is TGTGCCATCAGTGAGTCAAGGAAGACAGGAACCTCTGGAAACACCATATATTTT.

This clone was picked up a small number of times. The chain couples TRBV20-1 to TRBJ1-2; D unclear. The V and J ends lost 6 bases and 5 bases respectively, with 7 bases between them. The CDR3 has 10 residues. Germline CDR1 is DFQATT and CDR2 is SNEGSKA (reference sequence). CDR3 DNA sequence: TGCAGTGCCATACGATATGGCTACACCTTC. Residues: CSAIRYGYTF.

The rearrangement uses TRBV2 and TRBJ1-2, with TRBD1 matching over 8 bases. The CDR3 has 15 amino acids. The V and J ends lost 2 bases and 4 bases, in that order; junction bases with no gene match: 6. Germline-derived CDR1 and CDR2 are SNHLY and FYNNEI. CDR3 sequence reads: CASSEWGTGGYGYTF. The CDR3 DNA sequence: TGTGCCAGCAGTGAATGGGGGACAGGCGGCTATGGCTACACCTTC.